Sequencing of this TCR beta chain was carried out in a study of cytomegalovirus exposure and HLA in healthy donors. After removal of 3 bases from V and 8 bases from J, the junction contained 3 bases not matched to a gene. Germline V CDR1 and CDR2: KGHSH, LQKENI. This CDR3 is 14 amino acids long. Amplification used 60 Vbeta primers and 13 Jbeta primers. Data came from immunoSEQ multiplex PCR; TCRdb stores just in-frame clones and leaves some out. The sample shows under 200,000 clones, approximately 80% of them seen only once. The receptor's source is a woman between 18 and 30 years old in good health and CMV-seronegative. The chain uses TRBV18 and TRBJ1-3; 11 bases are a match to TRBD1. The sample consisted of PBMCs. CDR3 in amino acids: CASSPGQGEYTIYF. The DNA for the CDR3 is TGTGCCAGCTCACCGGGACAGGGGGAATACACCATATATTTT.